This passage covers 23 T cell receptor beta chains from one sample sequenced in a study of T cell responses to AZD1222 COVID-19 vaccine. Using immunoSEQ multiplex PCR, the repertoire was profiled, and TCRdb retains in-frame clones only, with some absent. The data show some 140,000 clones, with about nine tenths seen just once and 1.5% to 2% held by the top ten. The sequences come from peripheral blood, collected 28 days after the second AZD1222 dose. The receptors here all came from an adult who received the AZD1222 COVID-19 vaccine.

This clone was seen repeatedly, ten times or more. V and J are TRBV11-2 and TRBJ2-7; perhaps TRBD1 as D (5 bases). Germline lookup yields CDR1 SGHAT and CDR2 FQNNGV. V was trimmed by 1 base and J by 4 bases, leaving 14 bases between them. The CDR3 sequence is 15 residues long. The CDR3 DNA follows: TGTGCCAGCAGCTTAGGGGGCGGAGAAGGGTACGAGCAGTACTTC. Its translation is CASSLGGGEGYEQYF. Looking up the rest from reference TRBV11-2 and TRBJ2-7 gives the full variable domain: EAGVAQSPRYKIIEKRQSVAFWCNPISGHATLYWYQQILGQGPKLLIQFQNNGVVDDSQLPKDRFSAERLKGVDSTLKIQPAKLEDSAVYLCASSLGGGEGYEQYFGPGTRLTVT.

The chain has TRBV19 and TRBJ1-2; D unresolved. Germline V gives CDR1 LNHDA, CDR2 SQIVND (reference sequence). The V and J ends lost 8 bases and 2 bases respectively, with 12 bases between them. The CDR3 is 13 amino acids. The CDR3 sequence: CASGWSGNYGYTF. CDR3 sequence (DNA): TGTGCCAGTGGCTGGAGCGGGAACTATGGCTACACCTTC.

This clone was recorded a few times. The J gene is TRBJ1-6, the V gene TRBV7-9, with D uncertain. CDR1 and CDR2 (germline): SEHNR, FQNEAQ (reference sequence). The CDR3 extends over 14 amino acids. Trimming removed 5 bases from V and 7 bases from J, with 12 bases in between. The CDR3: CASSLTVENSPLHF. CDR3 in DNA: TGTGCCAGCAGCCTAACAGTGGAAAATTCACCCCTCCACTTT.

The CDR3 here is CASSPPGQPKETQYF. CDR3 nucleotide sequence: TGTGCCAGCTCACCCCCGGGACAGCCAAAAGAGACCCAGTACTTC. This chain uses TRBV18 with TRBJ2-5; 7 bases agree with TRBD1. The trim removed 3 bases at V and 3 bases at J, leaving 7 bases unmatched. Per the germline V gene, CDR1 is KGHSH and CDR2 is LQKENI. This CDR3 has 15 amino acids.

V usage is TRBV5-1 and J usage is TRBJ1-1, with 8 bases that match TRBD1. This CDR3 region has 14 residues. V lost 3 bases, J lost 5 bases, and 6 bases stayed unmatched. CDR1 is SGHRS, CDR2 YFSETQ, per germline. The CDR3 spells CASSYGQGKTEAFF. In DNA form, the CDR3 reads TGCGCCAGCAGCTATGGACAGGGCAAAACTGAAGCTTTCTTT. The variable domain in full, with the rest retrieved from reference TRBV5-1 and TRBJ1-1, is KAGVTQTPRYLIKTRGQQVTLSCSPISGHRSVSWYQQTPGQGLQFLFEYFSETQRNKGNFPGRFSGRQFSNSRSEMNVSTLELGDSALYLCASSYGQGKTEAFFGQGTRLTVV.

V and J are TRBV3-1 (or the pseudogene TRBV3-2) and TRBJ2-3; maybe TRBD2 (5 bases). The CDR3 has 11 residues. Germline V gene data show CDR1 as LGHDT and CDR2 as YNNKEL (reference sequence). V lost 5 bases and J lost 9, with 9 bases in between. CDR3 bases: TGTGCCAGCAGCTCCCCGGGGACGCAGTATTTT. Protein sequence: CASSSPGTQYF.

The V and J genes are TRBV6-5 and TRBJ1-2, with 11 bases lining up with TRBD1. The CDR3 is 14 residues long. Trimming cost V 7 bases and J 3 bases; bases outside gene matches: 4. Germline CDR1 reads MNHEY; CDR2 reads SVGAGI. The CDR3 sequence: CASIRTGGHYGYTF. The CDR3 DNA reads TGTGCCAGCATCCGGACAGGGGGCCACTATGGCTACACCTTC.

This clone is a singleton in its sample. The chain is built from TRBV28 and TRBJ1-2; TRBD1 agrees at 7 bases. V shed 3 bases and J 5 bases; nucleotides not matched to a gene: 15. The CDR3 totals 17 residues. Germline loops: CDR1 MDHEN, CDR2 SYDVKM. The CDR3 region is CASSFFPRTGGQYGYTF. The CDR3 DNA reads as TGTGCCAGCAGTTTCTTCCCTCGGACAGGAGGTCAATATGGCTACACCTTC.

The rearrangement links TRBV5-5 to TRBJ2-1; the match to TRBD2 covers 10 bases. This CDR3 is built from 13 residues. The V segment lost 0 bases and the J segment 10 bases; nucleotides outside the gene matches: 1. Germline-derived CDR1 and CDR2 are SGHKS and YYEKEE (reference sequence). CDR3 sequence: CASSLGLAGEQFF. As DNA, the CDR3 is TGTGCCAGCAGCTTGGGACTAGCGGGCGAGCAGTTCTTC.

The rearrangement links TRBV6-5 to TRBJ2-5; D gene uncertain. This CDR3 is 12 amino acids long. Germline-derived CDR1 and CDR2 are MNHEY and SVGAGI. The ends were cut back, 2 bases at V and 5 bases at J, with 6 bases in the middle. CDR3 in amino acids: CASSYPRETQYF. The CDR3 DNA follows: TGTGCCAGCAGTTACCCACGGGAGACCCAGTACTTC.

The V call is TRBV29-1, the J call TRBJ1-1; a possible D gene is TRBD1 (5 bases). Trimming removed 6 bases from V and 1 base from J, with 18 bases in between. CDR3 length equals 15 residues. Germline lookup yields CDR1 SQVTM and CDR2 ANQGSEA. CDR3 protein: CSVQTLTATNTEAFF. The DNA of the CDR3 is TGCAGCGTCCAGACCCTGACAGCCACGAACACTGAAGCTTTCTTT.

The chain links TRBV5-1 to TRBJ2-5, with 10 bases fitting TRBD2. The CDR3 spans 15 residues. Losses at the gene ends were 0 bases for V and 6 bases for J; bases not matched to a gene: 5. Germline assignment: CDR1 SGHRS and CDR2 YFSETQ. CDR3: CASSLADSGRQTQYF. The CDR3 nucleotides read TGCGCCAGCAGCTTGGCCGATAGCGGGAGGCAGACCCAGTACTTC.

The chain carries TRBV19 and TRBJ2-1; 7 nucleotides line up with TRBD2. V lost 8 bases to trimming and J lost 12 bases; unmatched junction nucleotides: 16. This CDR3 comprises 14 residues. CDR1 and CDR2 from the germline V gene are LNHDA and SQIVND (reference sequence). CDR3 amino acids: CASRQSGLSGGQFF. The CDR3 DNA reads TGTGCCAGTCGACAGTCTGGACTATCGGGGGGGCAGTTCTTC.

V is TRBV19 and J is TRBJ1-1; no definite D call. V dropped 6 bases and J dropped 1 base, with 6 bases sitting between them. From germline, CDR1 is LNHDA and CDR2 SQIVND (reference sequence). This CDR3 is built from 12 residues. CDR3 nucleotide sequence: TGTGCCAGTAGGCTACAGAACACTGAAGCTTTCTTT. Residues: CASRLQNTEAFF.

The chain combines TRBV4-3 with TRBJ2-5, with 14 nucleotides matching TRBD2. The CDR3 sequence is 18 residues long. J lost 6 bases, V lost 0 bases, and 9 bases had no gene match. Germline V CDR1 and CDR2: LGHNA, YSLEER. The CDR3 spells CASSQERWGLAGEKTQYF. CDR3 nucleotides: TGCGCCAGCAGCCAAGAGAGATGGGGACTAGCGGGAGAGAAGACCCAGTACTTC.

CDR3 sequence reads: CASSLGTQETQYF. CDR3 DNA: TGTGCCAGCAGCTTAGGGACCCAAGAGACCCAGTACTTC. The chain recombines TRBV7-6 with TRBJ2-5, with no clear D. Germline V lookup: CDR1 SGHVS, CDR2 FNYEAQ. This CDR3 has 13 residues. Trimming shortened V by 1 base and J by 1 base, and 4 bases separated the two germline ends.

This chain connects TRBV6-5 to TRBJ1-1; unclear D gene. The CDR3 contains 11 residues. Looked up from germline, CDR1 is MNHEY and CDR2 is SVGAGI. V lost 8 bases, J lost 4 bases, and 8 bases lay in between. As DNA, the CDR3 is TGTGCCAGCCCGATGGGCACTGAAGCTTTCTTT. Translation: CASPMGTEAFF.

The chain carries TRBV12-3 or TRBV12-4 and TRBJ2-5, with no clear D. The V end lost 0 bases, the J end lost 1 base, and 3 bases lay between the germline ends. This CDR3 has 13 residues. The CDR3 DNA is TGTGCCAGCAGTTTAGCGGTCCAAGAGACCCAGTACTTC. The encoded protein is CASSLAVQETQYF.

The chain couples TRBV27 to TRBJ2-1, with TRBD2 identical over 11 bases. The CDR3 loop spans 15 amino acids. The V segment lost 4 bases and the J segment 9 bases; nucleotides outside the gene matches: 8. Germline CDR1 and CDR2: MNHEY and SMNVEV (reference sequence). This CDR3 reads CASSSPGLAEGEQFF. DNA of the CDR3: TGTGCCAGCAGTTCTCCGGGACTAGCGGAGGGTGAGCAGTTCTTC.

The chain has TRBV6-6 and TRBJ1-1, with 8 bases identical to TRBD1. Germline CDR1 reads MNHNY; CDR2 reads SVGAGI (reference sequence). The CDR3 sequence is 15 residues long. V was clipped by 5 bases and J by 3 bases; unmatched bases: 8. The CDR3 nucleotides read TGTGCCAGCAGTAACCCTCGACAGGGGTACACTGAAGCTTTCTTT. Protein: CASSNPRQGYTEAFF.

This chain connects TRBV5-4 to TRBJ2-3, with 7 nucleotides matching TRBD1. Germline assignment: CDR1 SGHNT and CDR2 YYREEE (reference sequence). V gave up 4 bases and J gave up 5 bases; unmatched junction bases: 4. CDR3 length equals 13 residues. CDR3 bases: TGTGCCAGCAGCGGACAGGATAAAGATACGCAGTATTTT. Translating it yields CASSGQDKDTQYF. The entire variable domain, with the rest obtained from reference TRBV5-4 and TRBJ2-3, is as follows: ETGVTQSPTHLIKTRGQQVTLRCSSQSGHNTVSWYQQALGQGPQFIFQYYREEENGRGNFPPRFSGLQFPNYSSELNVNALELDDSALYLCASSGQDKDTQYFGPGTRLTVL.

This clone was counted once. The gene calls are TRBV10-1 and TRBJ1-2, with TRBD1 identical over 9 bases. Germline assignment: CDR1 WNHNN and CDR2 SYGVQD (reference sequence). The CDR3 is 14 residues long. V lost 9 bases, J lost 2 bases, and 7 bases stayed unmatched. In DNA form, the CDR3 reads TGCGCCAGTAAGACAGGGGGTGAGAACTATGGCTACACCTTC. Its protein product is CASKTGGENYGYTF.

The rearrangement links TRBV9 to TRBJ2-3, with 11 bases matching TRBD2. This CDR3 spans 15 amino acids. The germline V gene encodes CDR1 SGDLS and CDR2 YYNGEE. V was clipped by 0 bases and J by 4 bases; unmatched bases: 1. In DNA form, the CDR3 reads TGTGCCAGCAGCGTAGGACTAGCGGGACCAGATACGCAGTATTTT. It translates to CASSVGLAGPDTQYF.